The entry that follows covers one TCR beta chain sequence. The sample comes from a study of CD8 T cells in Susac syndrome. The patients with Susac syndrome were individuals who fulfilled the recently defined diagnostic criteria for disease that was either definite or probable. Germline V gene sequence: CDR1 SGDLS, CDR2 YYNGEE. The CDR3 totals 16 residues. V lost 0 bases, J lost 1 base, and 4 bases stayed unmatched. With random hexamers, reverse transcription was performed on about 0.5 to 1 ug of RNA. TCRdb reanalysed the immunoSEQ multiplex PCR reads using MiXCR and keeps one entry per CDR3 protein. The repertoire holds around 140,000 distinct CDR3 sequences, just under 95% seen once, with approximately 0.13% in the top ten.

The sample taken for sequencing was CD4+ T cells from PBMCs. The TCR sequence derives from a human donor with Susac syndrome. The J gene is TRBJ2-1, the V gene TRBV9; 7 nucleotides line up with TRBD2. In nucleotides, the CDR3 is TGTGCCAGCAGCGTAGTTAGCGGGTCTTCCTACAATGAGCAGTTCTTC. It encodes CASSVVSGSSYNEQFF.